The present T cell receptor beta chain was sequenced within a study of monozygotic twins with inflammatory bowel disease. General study results and limits: Healthy co-twins had higher TCRbeta inverse Simpson diversity than their IBD twins.

Remarks on this clonotype: Its antigen is currently unknown.

Blood samples measuring approximately 2.3 ml were taken per donor. A total RNA quantity of roughly 3,400 ng went into each TCR library. Template switching was used to attach UMIs, which incorporated a 6-nucleotide sample barcode. From the 5' RACE reads, TCRdb lists one entry per CDR3 protein and no DNA. The clone table shows about 350,000 distinct CDR3 sequences, with the ten largest holding 2% to 2.5%. Sequencing was carried out using blood. This clonotype was sampled from a human donor with ulcerative colitis or Crohn's disease, or a healthy co-twin of an affected twin (not recorded which).

CDR3 amino acids: CAAADGGAYEQYF. The chain recombines TRBV28 with TRBJ2-7; TCRdb's D call, TRBD2, is unchecked because there is no DNA. CDR1 and CDR2 from the germline V gene are MDHEN and SYDVKM. The CDR3 contains 13 residues.